Sequencing of this TCR beta chain was carried out in a study of blood T cell repertoires in COVID-19. Study-level background: The United States, Italy and Spain were the sources of the acute and convalescent COVID-19 samples.

This clone was found many times. Sequencing was performed with immunoSEQ multiplex PCR; in TCRdb, only in-frame clones are kept and a portion is missing. The table records about 230,000 clones, approximately 83% of them present only once. The germline CDR1 and CDR2 sequences are SGHNT and YENEEA. V shed 2 bases and J shed 7 bases, with 13 bases lying between them. This CDR3 is 14 amino acids long. This rearrangement joins TRBV11-3 to TRBJ2-3, with a weak D call TRBD2 (5 bases). This TCR was sampled from a man aged 40-49 years with acute or convalescent COVID-19. Sequenced: peripheral blood. For the CDR3, the DNA is TGTGCCAGCAGCTTATCCCCTAGCTCTTATACGCAGTATTTT. Translation gives CASSLSPSSYTQYF.